These 22 T cell receptor beta chains originate from one sample sequenced in a study of T cells in Graves' hyperthyroidism and ophthalmopathy. The TCR beta CDR3 regions underwent amplification using RNA transcripts as the source. TCR CDR3 regions were first amplified by RT-PCR with HTBI primers. TCRdb re-derived calls from the multiplex PCR reads in MiXCR, one entry per CDR3 protein. The profile shows 200,000 to 250,000 distinct CDR3 sequences, roughly a sixth of them singletons. The sequenced sample was blood. The receptors come from a man in his fifties with Graves' hyperthyroidism.

This chain uses TRBV7-2 with TRBJ2-5; no clear D gene. Germline assignment: CDR1 SGHTA and CDR2 FQGNSA. V was trimmed by 5 bases and J by 1 base, leaving 8 bases between them. The length of the CDR3 is 13 residues. The CDR3 DNA reads as TGTGCCAGCAGCCGAAGCCCCCAAGAGACCCAGTACTTC. This gives the protein CASSRSPQETQYF.

This clonotype appeared many times. This chain links TRBV20-1 with TRBJ2-3, with a weak D call TRBD2 (6 bases). This CDR3 region has 13 residues. Germline V CDR1 and CDR2: DFQATT, SNEGSKA (reference sequence). Deletions cut 3 bases from V and 3 bases from J, with 10 bases between. The CDR3 is CSASGGITDTQYF. Here the CDR3 DNA reads TGCAGTGCTAGTGGCGGGATTACAGATACGCAGTATTTT.

Ten or more counts support this clonotype. This rearrangement joins TRBV24-1 to TRBJ2-2; D gene unclear. V was shortened by 2 bases and J by 13 bases, with 13 bases between the two germline ends. The CDR3 contains 13 residues. Germline CDR1 KGHDR, CDR2 SFDVKD. In DNA form, the CDR3 reads TGTGCCACCAGTGATTCTCGGCTAGTGGGGCTGTTTTTT. Amino acid sequence: CATSDSRLVGLFF.

The table lists this clonotype with many counts. The rearrangement uses TRBV18 and TRBJ2-7; TRBD2 aligns across 7 bases. Germline-derived CDR1 and CDR2 are KGHSH and LQKENI. CDR3 size: 14 residues. The trim removed 6 bases at V and 4 bases at J, leaving 9 bases unmatched. The CDR3 bases are TGTGCCAGCTCCCCAGCGGGGTCGGTATACGAGCAGTACTTC. It is translated as CASSPAGSVYEQYF.

This clonotype has a count of ten or more. The chain couples TRBV6-1 to TRBJ1-2; 10 bases line up with TRBD1. V lost 5 bases to trimming and J lost 7 bases; unmatched junction nucleotides: 13. This CDR3 is built from 16 residues. CDR1 and CDR2 (germline): MNHNS, SASEGT. This CDR3 reads CASSIRTGGQNRGYTF. In nucleotides, the CDR3 is TGTGCCAGCAGTATAAGGACAGGGGGTCAGAATCGTGGCTACACCTTC.

In its sample, this clonotype was seen many times. The V and J genes are TRBV30 and TRBJ2-3; TRBD2 matches at 7 bases. J gave up 2 bases and V 4 bases, and 6 bases lay outside the gene matches. CDR3 length: 14 amino acids. The germline V gene has CDR1 GTSNPN and CDR2 SVGIG (reference sequence). CDR3 in DNA: TGTGCCTGGACCGCTAGCGGAAACACAGATACGCAGTATTTT. Amino acid sequence: CAWTASGNTDTQYF.

This clonotype has ten or more counts. In nucleotides, the CDR3 is TGTGCCAGCTCACCAACGGACAGGGAATCACCCCTCCACTTT. It specifies CASSPTDRESPLHF. The V gene is TRBV18, the J gene TRBJ1-6; 8 bases map to TRBD1. J was trimmed by 10 bases and V by 2 bases; bases with no gene match: 4. The CDR3 covers 14 residues. Germline lookup yields CDR1 KGHSH and CDR2 LQKENI.

As to this clonotype: It may be a read error: a sequence one base away is much more abundant. The rearrangement joins TRBV27 to TRBJ2-1; tentative D call: TRBD2 (5 bases). The CDR3 has 14 amino acids. Germline lookup yields CDR1 MNHEY and CDR2 SMNVEV (reference sequence). Between the trimmed V and J ends, which lost 2 bases and 9 bases, there was a span of 14 bases. The CDR3 loop reads CASSLAGNRVEQFF. The DNA of the CDR3 is TGTGCCAGCAGTTTAGCGGGTAATCGGGTTGAGCAGTTCTTC.

This clonotype was detected only a few times. This rearrangement joins TRBV7-2 to TRBJ1-2; D may be TRBD1 (5 bases). V lost 1 base and J lost 5, with 14 bases in between. The germline CDR1 and CDR2 sequences are SGHTA and FQGNSA. The CDR3 loop spans 15 amino acids. Here the CDR3 reads CASSLVTGGGYGYTF. The CDR3 DNA is TGTGCCAGCAGCTTAGTAACGGGGGGTGGGTATGGCTACACCTTC.

The genes are TRBV4-2 and TRBJ2-7, with TRBD1 identical over 10 bases. This CDR3 spans 16 amino acids. V gave up 3 bases and J gave up 3 bases; unmatched junction bases: 8. CDR1 and CDR2 from the germline V gene are LGHNA and YNFKEQ. This CDR3 is CASSQVRTGGSYEQYF. In DNA, the CDR3 is TGTGCCAGCAGCCAGGTCCGGACAGGGGGAAGCTACGAGCAGTACTTC.

This clonotype was detected many times. CDR3 nucleotides: TGTGCCAGCAGCTTAGTCGGCCATGAGCAGTTCTTC. It encodes CASSLVGHEQFF. The V and J genes are TRBV7-2 and TRBJ2-1, with D unresolved. The V gene's germline CDR1 is SGHTA and CDR2 FQGNSA. The CDR3 contains 12 residues. The ends were cut back, 1 base at V and 8 bases at J, with 6 bases in the middle.

This clonotype was seen more than once but under ten times. This chain joins TRBV28 and TRBJ1-1; D unresolved. The CDR3 extends over 8 amino acids. Germline V gene lookup returns CDR1 MDHEN and CDR2 SYDVKM. V was clipped by 8 bases and J by 10 bases, with 5 bases between them. The CDR3 DNA reads as TGTGCCAGCGAAGGAGCTTTCTTT. Translation gives CASEGAFF. Together with reference TRBV28 and TRBJ1-1, the CDR3 gives the full variable domain: DVKVTQSSRYLVKRTGEKVFLECVQDMDHENMFWYRQDPGLGLRLIYFSYDVKMKEKGDIPEGYSVSREKKERFSLILESASTNQTSMYLCASEGAFFGQGTRLTVV.

This clonotype came up a few times. The chain recombines TRBV4-3 with TRBJ2-5; no clear D. The ends were cut back, 1 base at V and 3 bases at J, with 9 bases in the middle. The CDR3 runs to 14 residues. From germline, CDR1 is LGHNA and CDR2 YSLEER. The CDR3 DNA reads TGCGCCAGCAGCCAAGTTGCAGGAGAAGAGACCCAGTACTTC. It translates to CASSQVAGEETQYF.

This clonotype was detected a few times. The chain carries TRBV6-1 and TRBJ1-1; 7 bases are a match to TRBD1. The trim removed 2 bases at V and 10 bases at J, leaving 7 bases unmatched. CDR1 and CDR2 from the germline V gene are MNHNS and SASEGT. The CDR3 covers 13 residues. The CDR3 here is CASSEPRGGAAFF. Written as DNA, the CDR3 is TGTGCCAGCAGTGAACCCAGGGGGGGAGCAGCTTTCTTT.

This clonotype was seen more than once but under ten times. The chain is built from TRBV7-9 and TRBJ1-2; D gene unclear. The ends were cut back, 2 bases at V and 2 bases at J, with 6 bases in the middle. The CDR3 covers 13 residues. The germline gives CDR1 SEHNR, CDR2 FQNEAQ (reference sequence). CDR3 nucleotides: TGTGCCAGCAGCTTAAAAAAAAACTATGGCTACACCTTC. This codes for CASSLKKNYGYTF. The full variable domain, its missing parts supplied by reference TRBV7-9 and TRBJ1-2, is DTGVSQNPRHKITKRGQNVTFRCDPISEHNRLYWYRQTLGQGPEFLTYFQNEAQLEKSRLLSDRFSAERPKGSFSTLEIQRTEQGDSAMYLCASSLKKNYGYTFGSGTRLTVV.

This clonotype was observed many times. The rearrangement joins TRBV4-1 to TRBJ2-7; TRBD2 matches at 14 bases. V lost 5 bases to trimming and J lost 3 bases; unmatched junction nucleotides: 12. The CDR3 is 18 residues long. Germline CDR1 reads MGHRA; CDR2 reads YSYEKL. CDR3 bases: TGCGCCAGCAGCAAGGGACTAGCGGGAGATGCACCCCTCTACGAGCAGTACTTC. Encoded protein: CASSKGLAGDAPLYEQYF.

The V and J genes are TRBV6-2 or TRBV6-3 and TRBJ2-3; TRBD2 matches 7 bases. This CDR3 region has 16 residues. V lost 5 bases to trimming and J lost 0 bases; unmatched junction nucleotides: 8. Germline CDR1 and CDR2: MNHEY and SVGEGT. For the CDR3, the DNA is TGTGCCAGCAGTCCCGGGCTAGCGGTGAGCACAGATACGCAGTATTTT. It is translated as CASSPGLAVSTDTQYF.

The sample holds a few counts of this clonotype. The chain couples TRBV12-5 to TRBJ2-2; D remains unclear. The germline V gene encodes CDR1 LGHNT and CDR2 FRNRAP. This CDR3 has 14 amino acids. Trimming took off 5 bases at V and 13 bases at J, with 20 bases between the two ends. The DNA for the CDR3 is TGTGCTAGTGGTCCCACCGCCCCCACCTTAGGGCTGTTTTTT. As protein: CASGPTAPTLGLFF.

This clonotype was seen ten or more times. The chain is built from TRBV14 and TRBJ2-7; TRBD1 or TRBD2 may be the D gene (5 bases each). The germline gives CDR1 SGHDN, CDR2 FVKESK. CDR3 length: 16 amino acids. Trimming shortened V by 0 bases and J by 9 bases, and 21 bases separated the two germline ends. Written as DNA, the CDR3 is TGTGCCAGCAGCCAAGACAGGACTCGCAGCTGGGGGTTGCAGTACTTC. Residues: CASSQDRTRSWGLQYF.

In this sample, this clonotype turned up a few times. V is TRBV11-2 and J is TRBJ2-2, with D unclear. In germline, CDR1 is SGHAT, CDR2 FQNNGV. This CDR3 comprises 14 residues. Trimming took 2 bases from V and 6 from J, leaving 10 bases between them. CDR3 loop: CASSLYPESGELFF. CDR3 DNA: TGTGCCAGCAGCTTATATCCAGAGTCCGGGGAGCTGTTTTTT.

This clonotype came up many times. This sequence joins TRBV20-1 and TRBJ2-5; D is unresolved. Trimming stripped 6 bases from V and 5 bases from J, with 7 bases between. Germline-derived CDR1 and CDR2 are DFQATT and SNEGSKA (reference sequence). CDR3 size: 10 residues. This CDR3 is CSARWETQYF. CDR3 sequence (DNA): TGCAGTGCGCGCTGGGAGACCCAGTACTTC.

This clonotype was counted between two and nine times. The chain links TRBV20-1 to TRBJ1-4; D perhaps matches TRBD1 (5 bases). Trimming stripped 3 bases from V and 8 bases from J, with 16 bases between. This CDR3 spans 14 amino acids. Germline lookup yields CDR1 DFQATT and CDR2 SNEGSKA (reference sequence). This chain's CDR3 is CSASETPGPEKLFF. The CDR3, as DNA: TGCAGTGCTAGCGAAACACCGGGACCGGAAAAACTGTTTTTT.